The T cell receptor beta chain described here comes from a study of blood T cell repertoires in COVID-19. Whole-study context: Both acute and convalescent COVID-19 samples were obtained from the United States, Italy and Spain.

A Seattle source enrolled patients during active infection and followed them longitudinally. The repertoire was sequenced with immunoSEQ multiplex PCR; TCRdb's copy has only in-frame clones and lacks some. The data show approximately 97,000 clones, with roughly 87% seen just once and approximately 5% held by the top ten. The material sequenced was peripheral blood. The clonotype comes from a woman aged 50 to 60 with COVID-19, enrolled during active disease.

CDR3 DNA sequence: TGTGCCAGCAGCAGAGATCCTGGGACAGGACACCTTCTCAACACTGAAGCTTTCTTT. Translating it yields CASSRDPGTGHLLNTEAFF. This chain links TRBV21-1 with TRBJ1-1; the table's D call, TRBD1, has no DNA check behind it. TRBV21-1 represents a pseudogene. The CDR3 extends over 19 amino acids.